A selection of T cell receptor beta chains follows, all from one sample in a study of cytomegalovirus exposure and HLA in healthy donors. Produced via immunoSEQ multiplex PCR; TCRdb's table is partial and in-frame only. The sample includes over 100,000 clones, over 9.5% of them seen just once. Sequencing was done on a sample of PBMCs. Receptors were obtained from a middle-aged man in good health and CMV-seropositive. CDR3s leave out the opening cysteine and the closing phenylalanine or tryptophan.

J gene | V gene | CDR3 protein
TRBJ2-1 | TRBV29-1 | SVVPGGLNEQF
TRBJ2-7 | TRBV19 | ASSIRDRPYEQY
TRBJ1-1 | TRBV5-4 | ASSLETGGAF
TRBJ1-1 | TRBV30 | AWSVRRGQGWNTEAF
TRBJ1-3 | TRBV19 | ASRDITGYGNTIY
TRBJ1-5 | TRBV4-1 | ASSLGTTGQPQH
TRBJ2-1 | TRBV9 | ASSEGLVNYDEQF
TRBJ1-5 | TRBV19 | ASSIGGGPGQPQH
TRBJ2-7 | TRBV25-1 | ASSVDRSGRLYEQY
TRBJ2-7 | TRBV28 | ASSKSRTPYEQY
TRBJ2-7 | TRBV18 | ASSNSGLSSYEQY
TRBJ2-1 | TRBV14 | ASSGRRQGSYNEQF
TRBJ2-7 | TRBV5-4 | ASSSGTGNEQY
TRBJ2-6 | TRBV5-1 | ASSLSLPGANVLT
TRBJ2-1 | TRBV5-4 | ASSLAELAGASNEQF
TRBJ2-1 | TRBV6-5 | ASSKSGRLYNEQF
TRBJ1-4 | TRBV27 | ASTGQGEAKGKLF
TRBJ1-1 | TRBV19 | ASTRGRVTEAF
TRBJ2-1 | TRBV27 | ASTDLADYNEQF
TRBJ1-2 | TRBV29-1 | SVGPRLGDGYT
TRBJ2-1 | TRBV7-6 | ASSSTGAYNEQF
TRBJ2-5 | TRBV30 | AWSTRTSGRVKETQY
- | TRBV4-1 | ASSQGREVDEQY
TRBJ2-7 | TRBV5-4 | ASSLASSYEQY
TRBJ2-5 | TRBV6-5 | ASSSGSASGIETQY
TRBJ2-2 | TRBV29-1 | SVYTGELF
TRBJ2-5 | TRBV21-1 | ASSGPTSGSGETQY
TRBJ2-7 | TRBV27 | ASSLSSGRADYEQY
TRBJ2-1 | TRBV27 | ASSLRQGRPYNEQF
TRBJ2-5 | TRBV9 | ASSVAQVVGETQY
TRBJ2-1 | TRBV9 | ASSSLGGQPNEQF
TRBJ1-2 | TRBV6-4 | ASSAHVPGDS
TRBJ2-7 | TRBV12-5 | ASGLGRVRGEQY
TRBJ2-2 | TRBV5-1 | ASSWTGAGNTGGLF
TRBJ1-4 | TRBV28 | ASSLRQGAQNEKLF
TRBJ2-1 | TRBV7-3 | ASSLMGTSGSHEQF
TRBJ1-2 | TRBV29-1 | SVDPTGGDGYT
TRBJ1-1 | TRBV5-1 | ASSLGSRVEAF
TRBJ2-7 | TRBV13 | ASSLVGEMSSGRAFYEQY
TRBJ1-5 | TRBV19 | ASSIRGQPQH
TRBJ2-1 | TRBV29-1 | SGGGLAGGEQF
TRBJ1-1 | TRBV7-2 | ASSLHGGRAVAEAF
TRBJ2-2 | TRBV4-3 | ASSFLGLAGANTGELF
TRBJ1-2 | TRBV11-2 | ASSLVATGYGYT
TRBJ1-2 | TRBV5-6 | ASSPYSFGSYGYT
TRBJ1-5 | TRBV6-6 | ASSSNGQPQH
TRBJ2-3 | TRBV9 | ASSVRGDTQY
TRBJ2-1 | TRBV6-1 | ASSEIRWRTEQF
TRBJ1-1 | TRBV7-9 | ASSFSLSNTEAF
TRBJ2-7 | TRBV27 | ASSYTGTGLYEQY
TRBJ1-2 | TRBV7-2 | ASSQITYGYT
TRBJ1-4 | TRBV5-5 | ASKAGNTLGNEKLF
TRBJ2-3 | TRBV9 | ASSVTGTSGRLDTQY